The rows below give T cell receptor beta chains drawn from one sample of a study of blood T cells in healthy people across ages. TCRdb re-called the 5' RACE reads through MiXCR, storing one row per CDR3 protein. The data contain approximately 1,700,000 distinct CDR3 sequences, more than 35% of them singletons. The material sequenced was blood. Receptors originate from a human donor in good health. Both conserved end residues are part of each CDR3. A D gene is named only where the DNA matches it firmly. Rows give clone size only sometimes, using once, few, many, or a class for an expanded clone.

TRBD1	TRBJ1-2	TRBV5-6	NA	TGTGCCAGCAGCTTGAAGGGGACAGGGATTGGCTACACCTTC	CASSLKGTGIGYTF
TRBD2	TRBJ2-7	TRBV7-2	many	TGTGCCAGCAGTTTGGGCGGGGGAAACGAGCAGTACTTC	CASSLGGGNEQYF
TRBD1	TRBJ2-5	TRBV7-9	NA	TGTGCCAGCAGACCTACTAGGACAGGGACCCAGTACTTC	CASRPTRTGTQYF
TRBD2	TRBJ2-7	TRBV14	NA	TGTGCCAGCAGTCCTCCGCCGGCGGGGGGTACCTACGAGCAGTACTTC	CASSPPPAGGTYEQYF
NA	TRBJ1-5	TRBV9	few	TGTGCCAGCAGCACCCGTATAGCGGAGCCCCAGCATTTT	CASSTRIAEPQHF
NA	TRBJ2-7	TRBV4-1	NA	TGCGCCAGCAGCCAAGTGGAGGGGGACTCCTACGAGCAGTACTTC	CASSQVEGDSYEQYF
NA	TRBJ2-1	TRBV28	few	TGTGCCAGCAGTTTCCTGGGACCCAGCTCCTACAATGAGCAGTTCTTC	CASSFLGPSSYNEQFF
NA	TRBJ2-1	TRBV6-5	NA	TGTGCCAGCACGGGTACGGTACACAATGAGCAGTTCTTC	CASTGTVHNEQFF
TRBD1	TRBJ2-3	TRBV5-5	NA	TGTGCCAGCAGCTTGCAGATTTCTCAGGGGGGCACAGATACGCAGTATTTT	CASSLQISQGGTDTQYF
NA	TRBJ2-1	TRBV20-1	NA	TGCAGTGCTAGGCAACCTGGCAATGAGCAGTTCTTC	CSARQPGNEQFF
TRBD1	TRBJ1-2	TRBV7-9	NA	TGTGCCAGCAGCCCATATGGCGGAGGGGGCGATGGCTACACCTTC	CASSPYGGGGDGYTF
TRBD2	TRBJ2-7	TRBV27	NA	TGTGCCAGCAGTTTAAAGGCTAGCGGGATCTACGAGCAGTACTTC	CASSLKASGIYEQYF
NA	TRBJ2-1	TRBV20-1	NA	TGCAGTGCTAGAGATTTTCGGGGGGCGTCCTCCTACAATGAGCAGTTCTTC	CSARDFRGASSYNEQFF
TRBD1	TRBJ1-6	TRBV7-2	few	TGTGCCAGCAGAAGACAGGGGAGCTCCTATAATTCACCCCTCCACTTT	CASRRQGSSYNSPLHF
NA	TRBJ2-1	TRBV5-1	NA	TGCGCCAGCAGGCCTCTTACAGGGAAATCCTACAATGAGCAGTTCTTC	CASRPLTGKSYNEQFF
NA	TRBJ1-2	TRBV7-2	NA	TGTGCCAGCAGCTTAGCCATAGGAGGGGGAAGCTATGGCTACACCTTC	CASSLAIGGGSYGYTF
NA	TRBJ2-6	TRBV12-3/TRBV12-4	few	TGTGCCAGCAGTGGGGGGATTGGAGGGGCCAACGCCCTGACTTTC	CASSGGIGGANALTF